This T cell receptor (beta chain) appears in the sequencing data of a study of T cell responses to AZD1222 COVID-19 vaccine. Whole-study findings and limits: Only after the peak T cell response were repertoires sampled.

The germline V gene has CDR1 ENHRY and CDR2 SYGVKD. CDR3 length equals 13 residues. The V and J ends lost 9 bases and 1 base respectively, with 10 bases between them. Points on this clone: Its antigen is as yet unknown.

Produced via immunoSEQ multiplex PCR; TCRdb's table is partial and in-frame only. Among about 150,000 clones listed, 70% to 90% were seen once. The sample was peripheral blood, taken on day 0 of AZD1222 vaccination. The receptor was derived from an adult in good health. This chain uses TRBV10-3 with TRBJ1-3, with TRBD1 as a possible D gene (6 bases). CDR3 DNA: TGTGCCATTGGACAGCCATCTGGAAACACCATATATTTT. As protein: CAIGQPSGNTIYF.